One and the same sample provided the 9 T cell receptor beta chains below, sequenced in a study of early T cells in non-severe SARS-CoV-2 infection. TCRdb recomputed calls from the 5' RACE reads with MiXCR, one row per CDR3 protein. Of around 22,000 distinct CDR3 sequences in the sample, 3.6% were seen once. Sequenced sample: whole blood. The receptors derive from an adult who was a healthcare worker with PCR-confirmed SARS-CoV-2 infection or an uninfected control (not recorded which).

This clonotype was seen ten or more times. This chain joins TRBV30 and TRBJ2-7; 7 positions match TRBD2. V lost 0 bases to trimming and J lost 4 bases; unmatched junction nucleotides: 3. The CDR3 spans 13 residues. The germline CDR1 and CDR2 sequences are GTSNPN and SVGIG (reference sequence). CDR3 region: CAWSVSSGYEQYF. In DNA form, the CDR3 reads TGTGCCTGGAGTGTAAGTAGCGGGTACGAGCAGTACTTC. Using reference TRBV30 and TRBJ2-7 for the parts outside the CDR3, the full variable domain is SQTIHQWPATLVQPVGSPLSLECTVEGTSNPNLYWYRQAAGRGLQLLFYSVGIGQISSEVPQNLSASRPQDRQFILSSKKLLLSDSGFYLCAWSVSSGYEQYFGPGTRLTVT.

This clonotype was seen many times. The chain joins TRBV10-2 to TRBJ2-4, with TRBD1 matching over 9 bases. The V segment lost 8 bases and the J segment 10 bases; nucleotides outside the gene matches: 0. The CDR3 has 10 residues. The germline gives CDR1 WSHSY, CDR2 SAAADI. CDR3 coding DNA: TGCGCCAGCGGACAGGGGATTCAGTACTTC. This gives the protein CASGQGIQYF.

This clonotype was observed at least ten times. The V gene is TRBV19, the J gene TRBJ2-5, with 14 bases aligning to TRBD2. Germline loops: CDR1 LNHDA, CDR2 SQIVND (reference sequence). The CDR3 consists of 15 residues. After removal of 5 bases from V and 5 bases from J, the junction contained 4 bases not matched to a gene. CDR3 in amino acids: CASSVGLAGEETQYF. CDR3 bases: TGTGCCAGTAGTGTGGGACTAGCGGGAGAGGAGACCCAGTACTTC.

This clonotype was seen at least ten times. The chain carries TRBV7-3 and TRBJ2-6, with 12 bases aligning to TRBD2. J lost 2 bases, V lost 5 bases, and 7 bases had no gene match. CDR1 is SGHTA, CDR2 FQGTGA, per germline. The CDR3 runs 18 residues. In DNA form, the CDR3 reads TGTGCCAGCAGCAGGGGACTAGCGGGTGCTCCTGGGGCCAACGTCCTGACTTTC. Translated: CASSRGLAGAPGANVLTF.

This clonotype was seen at least ten times. The rearrangement joins TRBV7-9 to TRBJ1-1; the D is unclear. V was clipped by 5 bases and J by 2 bases, with 12 bases between them. Per germline, CDR1 SEHNR and CDR2 FQNEAQ (reference sequence). The CDR3 has 14 amino acids. CDR3 sequence: CASSPLMGNTEAFF. CDR3 bases: TGTGCCAGCAGCCCCCTCATGGGTAACACTGAAGCTTTCTTT. Based on the CDR3 plus reference TRBV7-9 and TRBJ1-1, the full variable domain is DTGVSQNPRHKITKRGQNVTFRCDPISEHNRLYWYRQTLGQGPEFLTYFQNEAQLEKSRLLSDRFSAERPKGSFSTLEIQRTEQGDSAMYLCASSPLMGNTEAFFGQGTRLTVV.

This clonotype was seen repeatedly, ten times or more. The chain employs TRBV6-2 or TRBV6-3 and TRBJ2-7, with 13 bases aligning to TRBD2. CDR3 length: 15 amino acids. Germline-derived CDR1 and CDR2 are MNHEY and SVGEGT. The V gene end was trimmed by 6 bases and the J gene end by 1 base; junction bases not matched to a gene: 3. CDR3 loop: CASRPGLAGSYEQYF. The CDR3 coding sequence is TGTGCCAGCAGGCCGGGACTAGCGGGATCCTACGAGCAGTACTTC.

As DNA, the CDR3 is TGTGCCAGCAGCTACCGAAATCAGCCCCAGCATTTT. This sequence encodes CASSYRNQPQHF. J is TRBJ1-5 and V is TRBV7-2, with no clear D. The V gene's germline CDR1 is SGHTA and CDR2 FQGNSA. Trimming left V 4 bases short and J 4 bases short, with 5 bases between. The CDR3 is 12 amino acids.

This clonotype was seen many times. V usage is TRBV9 and J usage is TRBJ2-7; D unresolved. The germline V gene has CDR1 SGDLS and CDR2 YYNGEE. The CDR3 totals 14 residues. Between the trimmed V and J ends, which lost 1 base and 0 bases, there was a span of 8 bases. CDR3 bases: TGTGCCAGCAGCGTAAATCCCGGCTCCTACGAGCAGTACTTC. It is translated as CASSVNPGSYEQYF.

This clonotype showed up many times. The chain uses TRBV7-8 and TRBJ2-2, with a weak D call TRBD2 (6 bases). V was pared by 6 bases and J by 6 bases, with 11 bases between. CDR3 length equals 13 residues. Germline V gene lookup returns CDR1 SGHVS and CDR2 FQNEAQ. CDR3 coding DNA: TGTGCCAGCAGTCAAACTAGCTCCGGGGAGCTGTTTTTT. Amino acid sequence: CASSQTSSGELFF. Full variable domain (missing parts from reference TRBV7-8 and TRBJ2-2): GAGVSQSPRYKVAKRGQDVALRCDPISGHVSLFWYQQALGQGPEFLTYFQNEAQLDKSGLPSDRFFAERPEGSVSTLKIQRTQQEDSAVYLCASSQTSSGELFFGEGSRLTVL.